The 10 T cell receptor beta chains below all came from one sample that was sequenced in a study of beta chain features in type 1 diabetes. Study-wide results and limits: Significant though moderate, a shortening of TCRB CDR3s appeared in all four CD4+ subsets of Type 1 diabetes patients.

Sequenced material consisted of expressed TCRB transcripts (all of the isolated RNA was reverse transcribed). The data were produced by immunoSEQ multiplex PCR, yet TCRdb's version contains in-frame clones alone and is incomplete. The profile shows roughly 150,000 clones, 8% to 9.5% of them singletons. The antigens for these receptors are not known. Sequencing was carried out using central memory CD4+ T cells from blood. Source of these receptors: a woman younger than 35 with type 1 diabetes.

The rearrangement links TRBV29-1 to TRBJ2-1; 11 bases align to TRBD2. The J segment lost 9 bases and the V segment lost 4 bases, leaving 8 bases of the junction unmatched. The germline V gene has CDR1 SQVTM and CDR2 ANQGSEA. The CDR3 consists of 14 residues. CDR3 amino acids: CSVASTSGMGEQFF. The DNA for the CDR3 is TGCAGCGTTGCTTCGACTAGCGGGATGGGTGAGCAGTTCTTC.

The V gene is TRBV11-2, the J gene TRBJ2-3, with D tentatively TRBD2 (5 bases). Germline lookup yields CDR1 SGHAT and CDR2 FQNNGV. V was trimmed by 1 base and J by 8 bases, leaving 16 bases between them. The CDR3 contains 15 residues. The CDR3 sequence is CASSLVTGGTPTQYF. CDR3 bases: TGTGCCAGCAGCTTAGTGACTGGAGGAACTCCTACGCAGTATTTT.

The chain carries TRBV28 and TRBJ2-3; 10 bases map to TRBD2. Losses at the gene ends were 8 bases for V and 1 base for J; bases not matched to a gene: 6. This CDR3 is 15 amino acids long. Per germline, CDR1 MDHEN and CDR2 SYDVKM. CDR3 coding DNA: TGTGCCAGCGGGGTGACTAGCGGGCGCACAGATACGCAGTATTTT. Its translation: CASGVTSGRTDTQYF.

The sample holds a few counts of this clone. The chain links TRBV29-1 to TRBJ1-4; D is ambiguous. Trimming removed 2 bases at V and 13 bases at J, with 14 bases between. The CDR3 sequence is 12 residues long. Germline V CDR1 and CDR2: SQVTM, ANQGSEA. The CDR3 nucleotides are TGCAGCGTTGAAATACAAGAAAGCGGACTGTTTTTT. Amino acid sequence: CSVEIQESGLFF.

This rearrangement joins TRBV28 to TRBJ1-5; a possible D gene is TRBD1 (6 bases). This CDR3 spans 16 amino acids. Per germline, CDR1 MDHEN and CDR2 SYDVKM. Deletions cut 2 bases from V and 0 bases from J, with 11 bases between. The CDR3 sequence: CASSLTRGFSNQPQHF. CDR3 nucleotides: TGTGCCAGCAGTTTAACCAGGGGTTTTAGCAATCAGCCCCAGCATTTT.

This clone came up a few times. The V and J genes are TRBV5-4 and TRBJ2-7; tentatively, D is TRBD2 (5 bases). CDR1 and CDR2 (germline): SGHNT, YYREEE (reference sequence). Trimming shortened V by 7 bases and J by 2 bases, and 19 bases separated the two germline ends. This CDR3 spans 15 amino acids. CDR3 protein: CASGPRRFGTYEQYF. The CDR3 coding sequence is TGTGCCAGCGGACCGAGGCGGTTCGGGACCTACGAGCAGTACTTC.

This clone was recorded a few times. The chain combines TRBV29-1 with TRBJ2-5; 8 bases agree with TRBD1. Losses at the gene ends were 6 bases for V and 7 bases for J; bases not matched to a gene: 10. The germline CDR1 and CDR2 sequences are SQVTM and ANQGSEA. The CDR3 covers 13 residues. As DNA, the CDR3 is TGCAGCGTCGCAGGACAGGGTTCGGGGACCCAGTACTTC. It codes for CSVAGQGSGTQYF. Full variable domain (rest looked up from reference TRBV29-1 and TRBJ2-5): SAVISQKPSRDICQRGTSLTIQCQVDSQVTMMFWYRQQPGQSLTLIATANQGSEATYESGFVIDKFPISRPNLTFSTLTVSNMSPEDSSIYLCSVAGQGSGTQYFGPGTRLLVL.

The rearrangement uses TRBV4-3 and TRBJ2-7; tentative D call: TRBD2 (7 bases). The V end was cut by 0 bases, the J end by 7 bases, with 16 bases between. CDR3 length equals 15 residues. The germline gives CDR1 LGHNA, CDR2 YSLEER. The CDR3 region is CASSQDRAGAGEQYF. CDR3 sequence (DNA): TGCGCCAGCAGCCAAGATCGTGCGGGGGCGGGGGAGCAGTACTTC.

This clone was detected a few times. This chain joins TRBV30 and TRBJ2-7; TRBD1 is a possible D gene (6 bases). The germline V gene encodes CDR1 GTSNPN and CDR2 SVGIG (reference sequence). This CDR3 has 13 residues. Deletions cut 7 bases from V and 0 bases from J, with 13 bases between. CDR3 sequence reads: CASITGSSYEQYF. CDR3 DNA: TGTGCCTCCATTACAGGGAGCTCCTACGAGCAGTACTTC.

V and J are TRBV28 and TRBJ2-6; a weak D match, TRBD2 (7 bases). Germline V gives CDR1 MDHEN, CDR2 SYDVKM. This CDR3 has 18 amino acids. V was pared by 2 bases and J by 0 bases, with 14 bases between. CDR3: CASSLRGGFTSGANVLTF. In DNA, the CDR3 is TGTGCCAGCAGTTTAAGGGGGGGATTTACCTCTGGGGCCAACGTCCTGACTTTC.